Below are 23 T cell receptor beta chains sequenced from a single sample in a study of shared clonotypes between healthy human individuals. Profiling relied on immunoSEQ multiplex PCR, and the TCRdb table lists in-frame clones only, not all of them. Of about a million clones listed, roughly 77% are singletons. The sequencing sample was made of memory CD4+ T cells from PBMCs. Stated subset: CD45RA-negative fraction. The receptors derive from a young man in good health. Some clones in this sample may be carry-over from other donors' samples.

This chain links TRBV28 with TRBJ1-1, with TRBD1 matching 7 bases. The CDR3 covers 13 residues. Trimming cost V 10 bases and J 2 bases; bases outside gene matches: 7. The germline gives CDR1 MDHEN, CDR2 SYDVKM. CDR3 in DNA: TGTGCCACCCAACGGGACAGAAACACTGAAGCTTTCTTT. This encodes CATQRDRNTEAFF.

This chain connects TRBV6-4 to TRBJ2-3; D remains ambiguous. The germline V gene has CDR1 MRHNA and CDR2 SNTAGT. Trimming took off 3 bases at V and 8 bases at J, with 12 bases between the two ends. CDR3 length: 13 residues. The DNA for the CDR3 is TGTGCCAGCAGTGATAAGCCCTACGGTACGCAGTATTTT. It encodes CASSDKPYGTQYF.

For this clone: The junction differs from germline at one of its ends, possibly a read error. Other nucleotide sequences in the sample specify the same CDR3. The chain combines TRBV5-1 with TRBJ2-7; 11 nucleotides match TRBD2. The CDR3 has 16 amino acids. Germline assignment: CDR1 SGHRS and CDR2 YFSETQ. The CDR3 reads CASSPGLAGVAYEQYF. The CDR3 DNA is TGCGCTAGCAGCCCCGGACTAGCGGGCGTCGCCTACGAGCAGTACTTC.

This clone has a handful of counts. V usage is TRBV5-1 and J usage is TRBJ1-2; TRBD1 aligns across 7 bases. The CDR3 is made up of 15 amino acids. The junction had 8 bases not matched to a gene; V was cut back by 4 bases and J by 2 bases. Germline values: CDR1 SGHRS, CDR2 YFSETQ. Written as DNA, the CDR3 is TGCGCCAGCAGCGGCCCGGGACAGAGCAACTATGGCTACACCTTC. Encoded protein: CASSGPGQSNYGYTF.

The V call is TRBV4-3, the J call TRBJ2-7, with 9 bases lining up with TRBD1. The ends lost 1 base at V and 3 bases at J; junction bases unmatched: 4. The CDR3 loop spans 15 amino acids. The V gene's germline CDR1 is LGHNA and CDR2 YSLEER. In nucleotides, the CDR3 is TGCGCCAGCAGCCAAGCGGACAGGGGCTACTACGAGCAGTACTTC. Its translation: CASSQADRGYYEQYF.

This clone was observed a single time. A read error may account for a junction end that differs from germline. The chain uses TRBV7-9 and TRBJ2-1, with D possibly being TRBD2 (6 bases). This CDR3 region has 15 residues. Germline V lookup: CDR1 SEHNR, CDR2 FQNEAQ (reference sequence). CDR3 bases: TGTGTCAGCAGGTTAGGGACTGGAAACTACAATGAGCAGTTCTTC. Translated, it gives CVSRLGTGNYNEQFF.

This chain joins TRBV7-9 and TRBJ2-1; the match to TRBD1 covers 9 bases. Losses at the gene ends were 3 bases for V and 2 bases for J; bases not matched to a gene: 5. The germline gives CDR1 SEHNR, CDR2 FQNEAQ (reference sequence). This CDR3 is 16 amino acids long. The DNA of the CDR3 is TGTGCCAGCAGCTTCTCGGACAGGGGACCCTACAATGAGCAGTTCTTC. Encoded protein: CASSFSDRGPYNEQFF. The variable domain in full, with the rest retrieved from reference TRBV7-9 and TRBJ2-1, is DTGVSQNPRHKITKRGQNVTFRCDPISEHNRLYWYRQTLGQGPEFLTYFQNEAQLEKSRLLSDRFSAERPKGSFSTLEIQRTEQGDSAMYLCASSFSDRGPYNEQFFGPGTRLTVL.

This clone was seen just once. The chain is built from TRBV11-2 and TRBJ2-3; 7 positions agree with TRBD2. J lost 4 bases, V lost 3 bases, and 16 bases had no gene match. This CDR3 has 18 amino acids. Germline V gives CDR1 SGHAT, CDR2 FQNNGV. The CDR3 here is CASSLGKWGGMRADTQYF. CDR3 nucleotide sequence: TGTGCCAGCAGCTTGGGAAAGTGGGGGGGAATGAGGGCAGATACGCAGTATTTT.

V is TRBV28 and J is TRBJ2-7; tentatively, D is TRBD2 (5 bases). The CDR3 runs 14 residues. Germline lookup yields CDR1 MDHEN and CDR2 SYDVKM. V shed 4 bases and J shed 3 bases, with 13 bases lying between them. CDR3 region: CASSSLTGVYEQYF. The CDR3 DNA follows: TGTGCCAGCAGTTCCCTTACCGGGGTCTACGAGCAGTACTTC. Full variable domain (outside the CDR3, taken from reference TRBV28 and TRBJ2-7): DVKVTQSSRYLVKRTGEKVFLECVQDMDHENMFWYRQDPGLGLRLIYFSYDVKMKEKGDIPEGYSVSREKKERFSLILESASTNQTSMYLCASSSLTGVYEQYFGPGTRLTVT.

CDR3 residues: CASRTLPGQGPNTEAFF. CDR3 bases: TGTGCCAGCAGAACTCTTCCGGGACAGGGCCCGAACACTGAAGCTTTCTTT. The genes are TRBV28 and TRBJ1-1; 9 nucleotides align to TRBD1. The CDR3 runs 17 residues. The junction had 12 bases not matched to a gene; V was cut back by 6 bases and J by 1 base. The germline V gene has CDR1 MDHEN and CDR2 SYDVKM.

The V and J genes are TRBV19 and TRBJ2-3, with D possibly TRBD1 on 6 matching bases. Trimming shortened V by 5 bases and J by 5 bases, and 20 bases separated the two germline ends. From germline, CDR1 is LNHDA and CDR2 SQIVND (reference sequence). The CDR3 is made up of 16 amino acids. CDR3 residues: CASSVGAGPFGDTQYF. The CDR3 DNA sequence: TGTGCCAGTAGTGTGGGGGCAGGCCCGTTTGGAGATACGCAGTATTTT.

The V gene is TRBV19, the J gene TRBJ2-1; 11 nucleotides agree with TRBD1. From germline, CDR1 is LNHDA and CDR2 SQIVND (reference sequence). The CDR3 runs to 17 residues. V shed 3 bases, J shed 7 bases, and the junction held 11 bases outside the gene matches. CDR3 sequence: CASSMPPGQGERNEQFF. The CDR3 DNA reads as TGTGCCAGTAGTATGCCCCCGGGACAGGGGGAAAGGAATGAGCAGTTCTTC.

The rearrangement links TRBV10-1 to TRBJ2-1; the D gene is possibly TRBD1 (5 bases). The germline V and J ends were trimmed by 1 base and 4 bases, with 14 bases remaining between them. Germline values: CDR1 WNHNN, CDR2 SYGVQD (reference sequence). The CDR3 totals 16 residues. CDR3 amino acids: CASSELDNPQYNEQFF. The CDR3 nucleotides read TGCGCCAGCAGTGAGTTGGACAACCCCCAATACAATGAGCAGTTCTTC.

This clone showed up just once. In DNA, the CDR3 is TGTGCCAGCAGTTTAAACGGGACCCCGCTCGGCTATGGCTACACCTTC. This translates into CASSLNGTPLGYGYTF. This chain connects TRBV28 to TRBJ1-2, with a tentative D call TRBD1 (5 bases). The V and J ends lost 2 bases and 4 bases respectively, with 17 bases between them. The CDR3 runs 16 residues. The germline gives CDR1 MDHEN, CDR2 SYDVKM.

This clone was observed a single time. V usage is TRBV10-3 and J usage is TRBJ2-7, with 9 bases matching TRBD2. The CDR3 has 15 amino acids. Germline V CDR1 and CDR2: ENHRY, SYGVKD. Trimming took 0 bases from V and 2 from J; bases not matched to a gene: 2. The CDR3 reads CAISESGGRAYEQYF. CDR3 bases: TGTGCCATCAGTGAGTCAGGCGGGAGGGCCTACGAGCAGTACTTC.

The V call is TRBV7-9, the J call TRBJ2-7; TRBD1 agrees at 7 bases. The CDR3 is made up of 13 amino acids. Trimming at V came to 5 bases and at J to 3 bases, leaving 4 bases not matched to a gene. Germline V gene lookup returns CDR1 SEHNR and CDR2 FQNEAQ (reference sequence). This chain's CDR3 is CASSRGQDYEQYF. In DNA, the CDR3 is TGTGCCAGCAGCCGAGGACAGGACTACGAGCAGTACTTC.

The rearrangement uses TRBV9 and TRBJ2-3, with TRBD2 matching over 9 bases. Germline loops: CDR1 SGDLS, CDR2 YYNGEE. V lost 0 bases to trimming and J lost 3 bases; unmatched junction nucleotides: 2. The CDR3 length is 15 residues. The CDR3 here is CASSVVAGVTDTQYF. CDR3 coding DNA: TGTGCCAGCAGCGTAGTAGCGGGGGTTACAGATACGCAGTATTTT.

The genes are TRBV27 and TRBJ2-5, with 10 bases that match TRBD1. TRBJ2-7 explains the end of the DNA better; the J call may be wrong. The V gene's germline CDR1 is MNHEY and CDR2 SMNVEV (reference sequence). This CDR3 is built from 13 residues. CDR3 region: CASSSWTGGEQYF. DNA for the CDR3: TGTGCCAGCAGTTCCTGGACAGGGGGCGAGCAGTACTTC.

This chain joins TRBV10-2 and TRBJ1-5; D gene ambiguous. The germline CDR1 and CDR2 sequences are WSHSY and SAAADI. The CDR3 has 14 residues. Trimming cost V 8 bases and J 6 bases, with 17 bases left between them. The DNA of the CDR3 is TGCGCCAGCGGCATGTCCCAGATGGGTCAGCCCCAGCATTTT. Translation gives CASGMSQMGQPQHF.

This clone was recorded at least ten times. The chain uses TRBV29-1 and TRBJ2-5; 10 bases are a match to TRBD2. The ends lost 2 bases at V and 1 base at J; junction bases unmatched: 4. The CDR3 spans 15 residues. Germline CDR1 and CDR2: SQVTM and ANQGSEA. CDR3 DNA: TGCAGCGTTGAAACACTAGCGGGGTTCCAAGAGACCCAGTACTTC. This sequence encodes CSVETLAGFQETQYF.

This clone has only a few counts. The chain combines TRBV19 with TRBJ2-7; no clear D. The germline gives CDR1 LNHDA, CDR2 SQIVND (reference sequence). V shed 5 bases and J shed 1 base, with 12 bases lying between them. This CDR3 region has 14 residues. DNA of the CDR3: TGTGCCAGTAGTCGGCGACAAGGTTCCTACGAGCAGTACTTC. It codes for CASSRRQGSYEQYF.

V is TRBV20-1 and J is TRBJ2-5; a weak D match, TRBD1 (5 bases). With 8 bases removed from V and 1 base from J, the gap between germline ends came to 8 bases. The CDR3 covers 11 residues. Per germline, CDR1 DFQATT and CDR2 SNEGSKA (reference sequence). CDR3 region: CSYRPQETQYF. As DNA, the CDR3 is TGCAGTTACAGGCCCCAAGAGACCCAGTACTTC.

The V and J genes are TRBV15 and TRBJ1-1; D uncertain. The CDR3 is 15 amino acids. The V gene's germline CDR1 is LNHNV and CDR2 YYDKDF (reference sequence). V was clipped by 3 bases and J by 1 base, with 12 bases between them. The CDR3: CATSSSNWRNTEAFF. DNA for the CDR3: TGTGCCACCAGCAGTAGTAATTGGAGGAACACTGAAGCTTTCTTT.